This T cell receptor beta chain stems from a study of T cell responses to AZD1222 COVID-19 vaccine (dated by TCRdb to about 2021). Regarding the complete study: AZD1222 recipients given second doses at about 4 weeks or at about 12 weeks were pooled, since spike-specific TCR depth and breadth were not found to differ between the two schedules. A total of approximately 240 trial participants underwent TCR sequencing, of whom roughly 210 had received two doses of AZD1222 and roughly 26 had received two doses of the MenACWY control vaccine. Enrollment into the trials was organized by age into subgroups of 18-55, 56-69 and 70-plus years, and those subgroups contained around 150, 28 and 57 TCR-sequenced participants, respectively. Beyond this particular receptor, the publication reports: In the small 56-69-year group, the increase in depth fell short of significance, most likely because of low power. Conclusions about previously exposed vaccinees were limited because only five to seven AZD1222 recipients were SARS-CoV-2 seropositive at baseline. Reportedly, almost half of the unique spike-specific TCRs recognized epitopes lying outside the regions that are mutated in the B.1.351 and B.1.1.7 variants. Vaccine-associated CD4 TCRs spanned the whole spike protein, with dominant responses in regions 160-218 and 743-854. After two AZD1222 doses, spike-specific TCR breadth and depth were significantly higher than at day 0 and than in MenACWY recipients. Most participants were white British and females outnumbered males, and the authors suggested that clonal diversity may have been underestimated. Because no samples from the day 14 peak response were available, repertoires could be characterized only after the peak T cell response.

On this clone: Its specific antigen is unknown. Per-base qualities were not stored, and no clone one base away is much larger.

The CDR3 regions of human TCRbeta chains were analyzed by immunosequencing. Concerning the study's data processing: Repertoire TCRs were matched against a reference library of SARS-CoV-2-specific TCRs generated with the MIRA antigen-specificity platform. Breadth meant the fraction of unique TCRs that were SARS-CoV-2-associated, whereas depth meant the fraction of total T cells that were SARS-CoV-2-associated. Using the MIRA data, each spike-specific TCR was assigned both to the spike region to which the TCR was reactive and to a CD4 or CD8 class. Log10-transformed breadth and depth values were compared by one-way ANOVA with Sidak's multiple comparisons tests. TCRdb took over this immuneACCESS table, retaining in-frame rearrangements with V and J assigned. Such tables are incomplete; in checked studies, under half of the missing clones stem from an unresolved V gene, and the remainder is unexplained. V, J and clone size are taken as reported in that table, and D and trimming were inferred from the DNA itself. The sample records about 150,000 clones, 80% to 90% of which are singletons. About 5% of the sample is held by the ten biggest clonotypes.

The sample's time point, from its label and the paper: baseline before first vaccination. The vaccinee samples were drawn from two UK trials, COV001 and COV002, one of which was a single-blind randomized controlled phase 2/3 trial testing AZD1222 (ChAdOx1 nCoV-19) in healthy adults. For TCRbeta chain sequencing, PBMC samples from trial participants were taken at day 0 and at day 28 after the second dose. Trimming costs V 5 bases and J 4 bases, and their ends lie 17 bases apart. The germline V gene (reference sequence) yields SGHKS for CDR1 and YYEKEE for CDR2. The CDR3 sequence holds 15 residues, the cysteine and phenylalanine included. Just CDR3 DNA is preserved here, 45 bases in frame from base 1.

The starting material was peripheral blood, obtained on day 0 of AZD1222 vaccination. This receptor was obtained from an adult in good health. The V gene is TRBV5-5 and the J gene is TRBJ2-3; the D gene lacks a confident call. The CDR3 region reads CASRSSIHSADTQYF. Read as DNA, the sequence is TGTGCCAGCAGATCGAGCATTCACAGCGCAGATACGCAGTATTTT.